This T cell receptor (beta chain) was sequenced during a study of graft-versus-host responses after intestinal transplantation. The wider study: Each patient got anti-thymocyte globulin induction, then tacrolimus and steroids for two to four years. Study findings and constraints: Peak circulating GvH clone levels were associated with early post-transplant HvG declines. Allografts from individuals with graft-donor T cell macrochimerism displayed high graft-versus-host to host-versus-graft clonal ratios.

Note on this clone: Antigen specificity is unknown.

The method was immunoSEQ multiplex PCR; TCRdb's version includes in-frame clones alone and lacks a portion of them. This sample carries 100,000 to 140,000 clones, 80% to 90% of them seen once, and the ten largest clones take over 0.55%. Trimming pared 3 bases from V and 6 bases from J, leaving 9 bases between. Germline CDR1 and CDR2: SGDLS and YYNGEE. This CDR3 contains 13 residues. The receptor's source is a human donor who was the organ donor for an intestinal transplant. The V gene is TRBV9, the J gene TRBJ2-2; possible D gene TRBD1, 5 bases. The input for sequencing was unstimulated CD4+ T cells sorted from spleen or lymph node cells, taken before transplant. The CDR3 DNA sequence: TGTGCCAGCAGCGCCAGGGTTGCCGGGGAGCTGTTTTTT. Translating it yields CASSARVAGELFF.